The text below deals with one T cell receptor beta chain. Its antigen is still unknown. The data are from a study of T cell responses to AZD1222 COVID-19 vaccine. Study findings and constraints: Unmutated variant regions are reportedly the target of nearly half of TCRs that are spike-specific. Sampling that yielded the repertoires occurred only after the peak T cell response.

The data were produced by immunoSEQ multiplex PCR, yet TCRdb's version contains in-frame clones alone and is incomplete. The sample has about 190,000 clones, around 92% seen once. The length of the CDR3 is 11 residues. Deletions cut 4 bases from V and 1 base from J, with 1 base between. In germline, CDR1 is ENHRY, CDR2 SYGVKD. The sequence was obtained from an adult in good health. J is TRBJ1-1 and V is TRBV10-3; no definite D call. The sequenced sample was peripheral blood, obtained on day 0 of AZD1222 vaccination. The CDR3 region is CAISANTEAFF. CDR3 coding DNA: TGTGCCATCAGTGCGAACACTGAAGCTTTCTTT.